Below, 27 T cell receptor beta chains from the same sample are listed, as sequenced in a study of T-cell reconstitution after alpha-beta-depleted transplantation in children. A TCRbeta library incorporating unique molecular identifiers was prepared. TCRdb re-derived calls from the PCR reads in MiXCR, one entry per CDR3 protein. The data contain tens of thousands of distinct CDR3 sequences, 9.2% of them seen just once; the ten biggest clones take up 25% to 30%. The starting material was PBMCs, mostly from graft donor cells, obtained 60 days after TCRalphabeta/CD19-depleted stem cell transplant. The receptors originated from a male patient between 2 and 10 years old who had a stem cell transplant for chronic granulomatous disease, so the T cells may come from the graft donor.

This clonotype appeared many times. This sequence joins TRBV14 and TRBJ2-5; D is possibly TRBD2 (6 bases). Germline CDR1 SGHDN, CDR2 FVKESK. The CDR3 loop spans 13 amino acids. V was trimmed by 1 base and J by 9 bases, leaving 12 bases between them. The DNA for the CDR3 is TGTGCCAGCAGCCAAGGTTTAACGGGAGCCCAGTACTTC. Its protein product is CASSQGLTGAQYF.

This clonotype was seen repeatedly, ten times or more. The CDR3 bases are TGCAGTGCCTTACAGGGCAATCAGCCCCAGCATTTT. It is translated as CSALQGNQPQHF. The chain is built from TRBV20-1 and TRBJ1-5, with D possibly being TRBD1 (5 bases). Per germline, CDR1 DFQATT and CDR2 SNEGSKA (reference sequence). V lost 6 bases and J lost 2, with 8 bases in between. The CDR3 is 12 amino acids.

This clonotype was recorded at least ten times. The chain links TRBV7-9 to TRBJ2-6; D unclear. Deletions cut 7 bases from V and 0 bases from J, with 7 bases between. The CDR3 runs 14 residues. Germline V gene lookup returns CDR1 SEHNR and CDR2 FQNEAQ (reference sequence). CDR3: CASKGYSGANVLTF. The CDR3 DNA follows: TGTGCCAGCAAGGGTTACTCTGGGGCCAACGTCCTGACTTTC.

Many counts were recorded for this clonotype. The V call is TRBV20-1, the J call TRBJ2-5; 11 positions match TRBD2. V lost 2 bases and J lost 5; bases outside the gene matches: 10. The CDR3 consists of 16 residues. Germline values: CDR1 DFQATT, CDR2 SNEGSKA (reference sequence). In DNA, the CDR3 is TGCAGTGCTAGACCACCTCTAGCGGGGGGCCGGGAGACCCAGTACTTC. Protein product: CSARPPLAGGRETQYF.

This clonotype came up a few times. The gene calls are TRBV18 and TRBJ2-1, with D possibly being TRBD1 (5 bases). CDR3 length equals 15 residues. Germline assignment: CDR1 KGHSH and CDR2 LQKENI. V was clipped by 7 bases and J by 7 bases, with 20 bases between them. The CDR3 sequence: CASFAVMGQVNEQFF. The CDR3 DNA is TGTGCCAGCTTCGCCGTGATGGGGCAGGTAAATGAGCAGTTCTTC.

The chain employs TRBV7-3 and TRBJ2-3; 7 bases fit TRBD2. The CDR3 is 16 residues long. CDR1 is SGHTA and CDR2 is FQGTGA in the germline V gene. The V and J ends lost 1 base and 6 bases, in that order; junction bases with no gene match: 10. This CDR3 is CASSLNWWEGRDTQYF. The CDR3 DNA reads TGTGCCAGCAGCTTAAATTGGTGGGAGGGGAGGGATACGCAGTATTTT.

This clonotype has a count of ten or more. This chain connects TRBV11-2 to TRBJ2-5; D remains ambiguous. Germline assignment: CDR1 SGHAT and CDR2 FQNNGV. The CDR3 totals 14 residues. Trimming took 5 bases from V and 0 from J, leaving 10 bases between them. The DNA of the CDR3 is TGTGCCAGCAGCCCAGGCCAGCACCAAGAGACCCAGTACTTC. It yields the protein CASSPGQHQETQYF. The entire variable domain, with the rest obtained from reference TRBV11-2 and TRBJ2-5, is as follows: EAGVAQSPRYKIIEKRQSVAFWCNPISGHATLYWYQQILGQGPKLLIQFQNNGVVDDSQLPKDRFSAERLKGVDSTLKIQPAKLEDSAVYLCASSPGQHQETQYFGPGTRLLVL.

At least ten counts were recorded for this clonotype. The gene calls are TRBV7-9 and TRBJ2-7, with 7 bases matching TRBD1. Germline V lookup: CDR1 SEHNR, CDR2 FQNEAQ (reference sequence). This CDR3 spans 14 amino acids. Trimming removed 5 bases from V and 1 base from J; junction bases left unmatched: 5. The chain's CDR3 is CASSETGSSYEQYF. CDR3 coding DNA: TGTGCCAGCAGCGAGACAGGGTCTTCCTACGAGCAGTACTTC.

By sample fraction, this clonotype is medium-sized. V is TRBV5-1 and J is TRBJ2-7; no reliable D call. CDR3 size: 12 residues. Germline V gene data show CDR1 as SGHRS and CDR2 as YFSETQ. Trimming removed 3 bases from V and 0 bases from J, with 4 bases in between. The CDR3 loop is CASSSSSYEQYF. In nucleotides, the CDR3 is TGCGCCAGCAGCTCGAGCTCCTACGAGCAGTACTTC.

Many counts were recorded for this clonotype. The chain couples TRBV5-1 to TRBJ2-3; 11 bases align to TRBD2. Germline CDR1 SGHRS, CDR2 YFSETQ. After removal of 2 bases from V and 0 bases from J, the junction contained 2 bases not matched to a gene. The CDR3 has 16 amino acids. The CDR3 here is CASSLRTSGSTDTQYF. The DNA for the CDR3 is TGCGCCAGCAGCTTACGGACTAGCGGGAGCACAGATACGCAGTATTTT.

This clonotype was seen a few times. The chain uses TRBV12-5 and TRBJ2-7, with D unresolved. CDR1 is LGHNT and CDR2 is FRNRAP in the germline V gene. V was cut by 1 base and J by 4 bases, with 5 bases left in between. The CDR3 sequence is 12 residues long. In nucleotides, the CDR3 is TGTGCTAGTGGTTTGGGTCGATACGAGCAGTACTTC. Translated: CASGLGRYEQYF.

Comments on this clonotype: It may be a read error: a sequence one base away is much more abundant. The rearrangement links TRBV4-2 to TRBJ2-1; 8 positions agree with TRBD2. CDR3 length: 17 amino acids. The V gene's germline CDR1 is LGHNA and CDR2 YNFKEQ. The CDR3: CAISHRRLAQTYNEQFF. The DNA for the CDR3 is TGTGCCATCAGCCATAGGCGACTAGCGCAGACCTACAATGAGCAGTTCTTC.

This clonotype was seen ten or more times. The V and J genes are TRBV7-3 and TRBJ1-1, with 7 nucleotides matching TRBD1. The CDR3 consists of 15 residues. Germline assignment: CDR1 SGHTA and CDR2 FQGTGA. J lost 0 bases, V lost 5 bases, and 6 bases had no gene match. As DNA, the CDR3 is TGTGCCAGCAGCGCGACAGGGACAATGAACACTGAAGCTTTCTTT. Its translation: CASSATGTMNTEAFF.

The chain couples TRBV6-5 to TRBJ2-4; 7 positions agree with TRBD1. Germline CDR1 is MNHEY and CDR2 is SVGAGI. This CDR3 contains 15 residues. V lost 0 bases to trimming and J lost 1 base; unmatched junction nucleotides: 0. The CDR3 DNA reads as TGTGCCAGCAGTTACTCGGGACAGGCCAAAAACATTCAGTACTTC. This gives the protein CASSYSGQAKNIQYF.

This clonotype was observed a few times. The CDR3 protein is CASSTPVSPGHSGANVLTF. Here the CDR3 DNA reads TGTGCCAGCAGCACCCCGGTCTCACCCGGACACTCTGGGGCCAACGTCCTGACTTTC. The chain recombines TRBV21-1 with TRBJ2-6; no check of the table's D call, TRBD1, against the DNA was made. TRBV21-1 is classified as a pseudogene. CDR3 size: 19 residues.

This clonotype was picked up many times. This sequence joins TRBV27 and TRBJ2-1, with TRBD2 identical over 9 bases. The CDR3 extends over 18 amino acids. Germline loops: CDR1 MNHEY, CDR2 SMNVEV (reference sequence). V shed 5 bases and J 6 bases; nucleotides not matched to a gene: 17. The CDR3 coding sequence is TGTGCCAGCAGTCCTCGGAGTATACGGCGGGAGGGTCCCAATGAGCAGTTCTTC. Amino acid sequence: CASSPRSIRREGPNEQFF.

This clonotype was observed at least ten times. The genes are TRBV20-1 and TRBJ2-1, with 7 bases lining up with TRBD2. The CDR3 consists of 13 residues. Germline CDR1 and CDR2: DFQATT and SNEGSKA (reference sequence). V trimming: 7 bases; J trimming: 3 bases; junction bases outside the gene matches: 6. DNA for the CDR3: TGCAGTGTGCGGCGGGAGCTCTACAATGAGCAGTTCTTC. Protein: CSVRRELYNEQFF.

This clonotype was counted at least ten times. J is TRBJ2-5 and V is TRBV4-1; a weak D match, TRBD1 (6 bases). This CDR3 contains 15 residues. CDR1 MGHRA and CDR2 YSYEKL come from the germline V gene. Trimming pared 0 bases from V and 7 bases from J, leaving 15 bases between. The CDR3 nucleotides are TGCGCCAGCAGCCAAGATGGGCAGGGGTGGAGGACCCAGTACTTC. This encodes CASSQDGQGWRTQYF.

This clonotype was counted many times. This chain uses TRBV6-2 or TRBV6-3 with TRBJ2-3, with D perhaps matching TRBD1 or TRBD2 (5 bases each). Trimming cost V 1 base and J 5 bases, with 13 bases left between them. The CDR3 is 15 residues long. CDR1 and CDR2 from the germline V gene are MNHEY and SVGEGT. The CDR3 bases are TGTGCCAGCAGTTACTGGGGGAACACCAGAGATACGCAGTATTTT. Amino acid sequence: CASSYWGNTRDTQYF.

There are many counts of this clonotype. The CDR3 nucleotides are TGTGCCAGCAGTTACTTTTATAGATCCGACGAGCAGTACTTC. As protein: CASSYFYRSDEQYF. The chain carries TRBV6-2 or TRBV6-3 and TRBJ2-7; D not resolved. This CDR3 contains 14 residues. V lost 1 base to trimming and J lost 5 bases, with 12 bases between them. Germline lookup yields CDR1 MNHEY and CDR2 SVGEGT.

At least ten counts were recorded for this clonotype. This chain connects TRBV28 to TRBJ2-1; 7 bases align to TRBD2. Germline CDR1 reads MDHEN; CDR2 reads SYDVKM. The CDR3 extends over 13 amino acids. The J segment lost 9 bases and the V segment lost 5 bases, leaving 7 bases of the junction unmatched. CDR3 protein: CASSARLAVEQFF. CDR3 nucleotides: TGTGCCAGCAGTGCACGACTAGCTGTTGAGCAGTTCTTC.

This clonotype was seen many times. The chain recombines TRBV5-1 with TRBJ1-1; D is possibly TRBD1 (6 bases). V lost 6 bases to trimming and J lost 4 bases, with 19 bases between them. The V gene's germline CDR1 is SGHRS and CDR2 YFSETQ. The CDR3 loop spans 15 amino acids. CDR3 nucleotide sequence: TGCGCCAGCAAACTAGCGGGACGAGGGGGCACTGAAGCTTTCTTT. Translating it yields CASKLAGRGGTEAFF.

Ten or more counts support this clonotype. V and J are TRBV20-1 and TRBJ2-3; perhaps D is TRBD1 or TRBD2 (5 bases each). CDR3 length: 14 amino acids. Germline CDR1 and CDR2: DFQATT and SNEGSKA (reference sequence). Trimming took 2 bases from V and 3 from J, leaving 12 bases between them. This chain's CDR3 is CSARRGVATDTQYF. CDR3 nucleotide sequence: TGCAGTGCTAGAAGGGGAGTGGCAACAGATACGCAGTATTTT.

There are many counts of this clonotype. V gene TRBV6-1 combines with J gene TRBJ2-1; D gene uncertain. Germline loops: CDR1 MNHNS, CDR2 SASEGT. The V and J ends lost 6 bases and 2 bases respectively, with 11 bases between them. CDR3 length: 14 amino acids. The CDR3 nucleotides read TGTGCCAGCAGCCCTTTGGTCACCTACAATGAGCAGTTCTTC. It encodes CASSPLVTYNEQFF.

This clonotype was detected ten times or more. J is TRBJ1-3 and V is TRBV2; D uncertain. CDR1 and CDR2 from the germline V gene are SNHLY and FYNNEI. The V end lost 6 bases, the J end lost 2 bases, and 14 bases lay between the germline ends. The CDR3 totals 15 residues. The CDR3 DNA follows: TGTGCCAGCAGGGCGGGCCCCTCTGCTGGAAACACCATATATTTT. Amino acids: CASRAGPSAGNTIYF.

This clonotype was seen a handful of times. The chain links TRBV15 to TRBJ2-1, with a weak D call TRBD1 (6 bases). Per the germline V gene, CDR1 is LNHNV and CDR2 is YYDKDF (reference sequence). The CDR3 sequence is 16 residues long. Trimming stripped 3 bases from V and 6 bases from J, with 18 bases between. The CDR3 region is CATSRDTADRSNEQFF. In DNA form, the CDR3 reads TGTGCCACCAGCAGGGATACCGCTGACAGGTCCAATGAGCAGTTCTTC. Filled out from reference TRBV15 and TRBJ2-1, the complete variable domain reads DAMVIQNPRYQVTQFGKPVTLSCSQTLNHNVMYWYQQKSSQAPKLLFHYYDKDFNNEADTPDNFQSRRPNTSFCFLDIRSPGLGDTAMYLCATSRDTADRSNEQFFGPGTRLTVL.

This clonotype was picked up many times. Here the CDR3 reads CASSPPVRGDTGEQYF. The CDR3 DNA sequence: TGTGCCAGCTCACCACCCGTCAGAGGCGATACGGGAGAGCAGTACTTC. The genes are TRBV18 and TRBJ2-7; perhaps TRBD2 as D (5 bases). V lost 0 bases to trimming and J lost 7 bases, with 19 bases between them. This CDR3 contains 16 residues. Germline V gene lookup returns CDR1 KGHSH and CDR2 LQKENI.